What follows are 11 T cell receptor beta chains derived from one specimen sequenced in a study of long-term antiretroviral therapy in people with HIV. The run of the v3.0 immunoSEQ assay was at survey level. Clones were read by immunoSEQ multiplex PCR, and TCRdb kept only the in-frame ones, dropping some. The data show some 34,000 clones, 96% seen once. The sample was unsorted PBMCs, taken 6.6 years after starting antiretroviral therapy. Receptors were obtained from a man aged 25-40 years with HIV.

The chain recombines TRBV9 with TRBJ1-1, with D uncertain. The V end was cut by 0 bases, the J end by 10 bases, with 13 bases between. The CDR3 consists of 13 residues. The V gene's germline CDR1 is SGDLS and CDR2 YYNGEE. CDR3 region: CASSVGPRGRAFF. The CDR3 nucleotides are TGTGCCAGCAGCGTAGGGCCGAGAGGCCGAGCTTTCTTT.

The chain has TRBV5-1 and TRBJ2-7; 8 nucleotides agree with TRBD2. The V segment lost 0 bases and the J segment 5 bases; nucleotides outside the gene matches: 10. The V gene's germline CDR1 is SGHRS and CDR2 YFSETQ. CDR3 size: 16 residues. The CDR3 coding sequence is TGCGCCAGCAGCTTGGGAGGGACTAGTCGTGATCACGAGCAGTACTTC. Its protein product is CASSLGGTSRDHEQYF.

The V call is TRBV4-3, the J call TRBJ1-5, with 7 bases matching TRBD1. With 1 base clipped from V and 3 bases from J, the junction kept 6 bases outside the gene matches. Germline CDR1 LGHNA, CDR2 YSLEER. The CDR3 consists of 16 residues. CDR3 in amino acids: CASSQVPGGANQPQHF. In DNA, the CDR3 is TGCGCCAGCAGCCAAGTCCCAGGGGGAGCCAATCAGCCCCAGCATTTT.

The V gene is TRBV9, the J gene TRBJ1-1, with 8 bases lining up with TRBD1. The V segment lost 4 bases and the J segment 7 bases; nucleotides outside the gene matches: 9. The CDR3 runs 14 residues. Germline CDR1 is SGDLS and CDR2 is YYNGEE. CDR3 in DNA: TGTGCCAGCAGCCCCCGACAGGGGTCGGGTGAAGCTTTCTTT. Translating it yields CASSPRQGSGEAFF.

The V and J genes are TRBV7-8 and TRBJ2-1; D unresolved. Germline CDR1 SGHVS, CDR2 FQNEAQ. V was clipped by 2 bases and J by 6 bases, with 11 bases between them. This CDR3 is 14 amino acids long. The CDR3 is CASSLRPQFNEQFF. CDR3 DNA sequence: TGTGCCAGCAGCTTAAGGCCCCAATTCAATGAGCAGTTCTTC.

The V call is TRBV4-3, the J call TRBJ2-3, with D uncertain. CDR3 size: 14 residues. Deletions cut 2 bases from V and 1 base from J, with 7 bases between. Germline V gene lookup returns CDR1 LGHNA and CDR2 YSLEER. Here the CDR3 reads CASSQNPGTDTQYF. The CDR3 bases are TGCGCCAGCAGCCAAAATCCAGGCACAGATACGCAGTATTTT.

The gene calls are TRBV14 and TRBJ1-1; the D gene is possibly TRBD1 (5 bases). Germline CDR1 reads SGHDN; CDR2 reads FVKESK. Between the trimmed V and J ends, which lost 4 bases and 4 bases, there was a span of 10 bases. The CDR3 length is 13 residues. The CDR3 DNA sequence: TGTGCCAGCAGCCTTCCAGGGAGCACTGAAGCTTTCTTT. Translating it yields CASSLPGSTEAFF.

Here the CDR3 DNA reads TGTGCCAGCAGCCTAGTGGACGGACAGAACACTGAAGCTTTCTTT. Encoded protein: CASSLVDGQNTEAFF. V usage is TRBV6-5 and J usage is TRBJ1-1, with a weak D call TRBD1 (5 bases). Germline V gene lookup returns CDR1 MNHEY and CDR2 SVGAGI. There are 15 residues in the CDR3. Deletions cut 6 bases from V and 1 base from J, with 15 bases between.

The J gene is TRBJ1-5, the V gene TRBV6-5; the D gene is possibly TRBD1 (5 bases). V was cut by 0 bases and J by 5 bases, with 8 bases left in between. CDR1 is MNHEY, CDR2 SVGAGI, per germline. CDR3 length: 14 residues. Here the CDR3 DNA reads TGTGCCAGCAGTTACTCCAGGGTGGATCAGCCCCAGCATTTT. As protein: CASSYSRVDQPQHF.

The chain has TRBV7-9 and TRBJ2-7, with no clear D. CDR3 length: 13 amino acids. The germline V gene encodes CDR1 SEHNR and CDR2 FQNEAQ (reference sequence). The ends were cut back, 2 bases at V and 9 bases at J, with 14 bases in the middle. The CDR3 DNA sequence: TGTGCCAGCAGCTTATCCGATAAACCGCCGCAGTACTTC. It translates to CASSLSDKPPQYF.

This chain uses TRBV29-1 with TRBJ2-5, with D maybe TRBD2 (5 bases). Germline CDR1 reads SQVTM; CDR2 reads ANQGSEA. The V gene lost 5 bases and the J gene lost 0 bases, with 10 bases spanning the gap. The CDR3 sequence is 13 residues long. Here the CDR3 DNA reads TGCAGCGTTCTGAGGGCAGACCAAGAGACCCAGTACTTC. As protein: CSVLRADQETQYF.